These 31 T cell receptor beta chains were sequenced from one sample in a study of T cells in Graves' hyperthyroidism and ophthalmopathy. Regions amplified from RNA transcripts were the TCR beta CDR3 regions. The HTBI primer set drove a first-round RT-PCR of the TCR CDR3. One entry per CDR3 protein results from TCRdb running MiXCR on the multiplex PCR reads. The data contain approximately 690,000 distinct CDR3 sequences, about a fifth of them singletons. The sample was blood. The source is a man aged 30 to 45 with Graves' ophthalmopathy.

There are many counts of this clonotype. The chain couples TRBV3-1 to TRBJ2-2, with TRBD2 identical over 8 bases. Germline V gene lookup returns CDR1 LGHDT and CDR2 YNNKEL (reference sequence). The length of the CDR3 is 15 residues. V lost 2 bases to trimming and J lost 7 bases; unmatched junction nucleotides: 6. The CDR3 DNA sequence: TGTGCCAGCAGCCAAAGAGCGGGGGCGGGCGGGGAGCTGTTTTTT. It yields the protein CASSQRAGAGGELFF.

This clonotype occurred once. One end of the junction does not line up with germline, which may come from a read error. V gene TRBV4-1 combines with J gene TRBJ2-7; D unresolved. The CDR3 is 11 residues long. Germline loops: CDR1 MGHRA, CDR2 YSYEKL. CDR3 residues: CASSQGNEQHF. The DNA of the CDR3 is TGTGCCAGCAGCCAAGGAAACGAGCAGCACTTC.

The chain combines TRBV28 with TRBJ2-1; a weak D match, TRBD2 (5 bases). The CDR3 is 14 amino acids. CDR1 and CDR2 from the germline V gene are MDHEN and SYDVKM. With 4 bases removed from V and 5 bases from J, the gap between germline ends came to 12 bases. CDR3 amino acids: CASSSPGIHNEQFF. The CDR3 region has the DNA TGTGCCAGCAGTTCGCCCGGGATTCACAATGAGCAGTTCTTC.

This clonotype was seen only a few times. The gene calls are TRBV20-1 and TRBJ2-2; no clear D gene. V was pared by 2 bases and J by 0 bases, with 10 bases between. CDR3 length: 15 residues. Germline V lookup: CDR1 DFQATT, CDR2 SNEGSKA (reference sequence). Written as DNA, the CDR3 is TGCAGTGCTAGAAGCGACCTCGCGAACACCGGGGAGCTGTTTTTT. This gives the protein CSARSDLANTGELFF.

The gene calls are TRBV5-6 and TRBJ2-2, with 8 nucleotides matching TRBD1. Germline V gene lookup returns CDR1 SGHDT and CDR2 YYEEEE. J lost 7 bases, V lost 2 bases, and 4 bases had no gene match. This CDR3 is built from 14 residues. The CDR3 sequence is CASSFPGGFGELFF. Written as DNA, the CDR3 is TGTGCCAGCAGCTTCCCAGGGGGCTTCGGGGAGCTGTTTTTT.

This clonotype has more than one count but fewer than ten. No conserved phenylalanine or tryptophan is present at the end of the CDR3, so a read error is the likely explanation. This sequence joins TRBV15 and TRBJ2-7; no reliable D call. The germline gives CDR1 LNHNV, CDR2 YYDKDF (reference sequence). The CDR3 is made up of 12 amino acids. V gave up 1 base and J gave up 5 bases, with 6 bases separating them. This CDR3 is CATSRAQDEQYL. CDR3 nucleotide sequence: TGTGCCACCAGCAGAGCCCAAGACGAGCAGTACCTC.

V gene TRBV5-1 combines with J gene TRBJ1-5; D unresolved. This CDR3 region has 15 residues. Trimming stripped 1 base from V and 3 bases from J, with 11 bases between. Germline lookup yields CDR1 SGHRS and CDR2 YFSETQ. The CDR3 DNA sequence: TGCGCCAGCAGCTTGAGCGGGTTAATCAATCAGCCCCAGCATTTT. Residues: CASSLSGLINQPQHF.

This clonotype has a count of ten or more. This sequence joins TRBV12-3 or TRBV12-4 and TRBJ1-5; D might be TRBD1 (6 bases). The CDR3 runs to 12 residues. Trimming pared 9 bases from V and 4 bases from J, leaving 10 bases between. The DNA for the CDR3 is TGTGCCAGTGGGGGGCGGAATCAGCCCCAGCATTTT. This codes for CASGGRNQPQHF.

This rearrangement joins TRBV19 to TRBJ2-7; no clear D gene. CDR1 is LNHDA and CDR2 is SQIVND in the germline V gene (reference sequence). The CDR3 is made up of 13 amino acids. The V end lost 5 bases, the J end lost 3 bases, and 11 bases lay between the germline ends. The CDR3 DNA reads TGTGCCAGTAGTTCGGCGGACGACTACGAGCAGTACTTC. The encoded protein is CASSSADDYEQYF.

This clonotype was seen more than once but under ten times. The chain combines TRBV5-1 with TRBJ2-5; possibly TRBD1 or TRBD2 for D (6 bases each). This CDR3 has 14 residues. V lost 9 bases and J 2 bases, leaving 17 bases between the germline ends. Germline values: CDR1 SGHRS, CDR2 YFSETQ. CDR3 protein: CATSLSGAQETQYF. The CDR3 DNA reads TGCGCCACCTCCCTTTCGGGGGCACAAGAGACCCAGTACTTC.

This clonotype was counted a few times. The chain links TRBV12-3 or TRBV12-4 to TRBJ2-1; D gene ambiguous. The CDR3 consists of 12 residues. Between the trimmed V and J ends, which lost 2 bases and 9 bases, there was a span of 8 bases. CDR3 sequence: CASSLRMTEQFF. The CDR3 bases are TGTGCCAGCAGTTTACGGATGACTGAGCAGTTCTTC.

This clonotype has at least ten counts. The V and J genes are TRBV28 and TRBJ1-1, with TRBD1 matching over 7 bases. The CDR3 covers 14 residues. V lost 4 bases, J lost 11 bases, and 13 bases stayed unmatched. CDR1 and CDR2 (germline): MDHEN, SYDVKM. CDR3 nucleotides: TGTGCCAGCAGTTCGCCTGGACAGGCGGTTAGGGCTTTCTTT. Its translation: CASSSPGQAVRAFF.

For this clonotype: One end of the junction fails to match germline, which may point to a read error. V usage is TRBV7-7 and J usage is TRBJ2-2; D not certain. The germline CDR1 and CDR2 sequences are SSHAT and FNYEAQ (reference sequence). This CDR3 contains 16 residues. The CDR3 loop reads CASSPRGRGLGGELFF. The CDR3 nucleotides are TGTGCTAGCAGCCCGAGAGGAAGAGGTTTAGGCGGGGAGCTGTTTTTT.

J is TRBJ2-1 and V is TRBV4-2; D is unresolved. This CDR3 spans 17 amino acids. Germline lookup yields CDR1 LGHNA and CDR2 YNFKEQ. V was trimmed by 4 bases and J by 0 bases, leaving 16 bases between them. DNA for the CDR3: TGTGCCAGCAGCCCCAGTTTGGCGGATAGCTCCTACAATGAGCAGTTCTTC. This gives the protein CASSPSLADSSYNEQFF.

This clonotype has just a few counts. The chain joins TRBV28 to TRBJ1-5; tentatively, D is TRBD1 (5 bases). V was cut by 2 bases and J by 3 bases, with 17 bases left in between. Germline V gene data show CDR1 as MDHEN and CDR2 as SYDVKM. CDR3 length: 17 amino acids. CDR3 sequence (DNA): TGTGCCAGCAGTTTAGACTTCAGGGAGGGGAACAATCAGCCCCAGCATTTT. This encodes CASSLDFREGNNQPQHF. The variable domain in full, with the rest retrieved from reference TRBV28 and TRBJ1-5, is DVKVTQSSRYLVKRTGEKVFLECVQDMDHENMFWYRQDPGLGLRLIYFSYDVKMKEKGDIPEGYSVSREKKERFSLILESASTNQTSMYLCASSLDFREGNNQPQHFGDGTRLSIL.

This clonotype was picked up a small number of times. The gene calls are TRBV28 and TRBJ2-1; TRBD2 aligns across 8 bases. Per the germline V gene, CDR1 is MDHEN and CDR2 is SYDVKM. The CDR3 has 16 amino acids. V was pared by 4 bases and J by 0 bases, with 5 bases of the junction left unmatched. CDR3 in amino acids: CASSSSGTSSYNEQFF. Here the CDR3 DNA reads TGTGCCAGCAGTTCATCGGGGACTAGCTCCTACAATGAGCAGTTCTTC.

The table lists this clonotype with a few counts. V gene TRBV20-1 combines with J gene TRBJ1-4, with 8 bases fitting TRBD1. The germline gives CDR1 DFQATT, CDR2 SNEGSKA (reference sequence). V shed 0 bases and J 6 bases; nucleotides not matched to a gene: 6. The CDR3 covers 15 residues. The DNA of the CDR3 is TGCAGTGCTAGAGATCCCCAGGGGGCTTATGAAAAACTGTTTTTT. The encoded protein is CSARDPQGAYEKLFF.

The V gene is TRBV28, the J gene TRBJ2-7; D perhaps matches TRBD1 (5 bases). Germline V gene data show CDR1 as MDHEN and CDR2 as SYDVKM. The CDR3 length is 14 residues. Trimming took 6 bases from V and 2 from J, leaving 14 bases between them. DNA of the CDR3: TGTGCCAGCAGGACGTTGGGGCAAACCTACGAGCAGTACTTC. Protein product: CASRTLGQTYEQYF.

The gene calls are TRBV20-1 and TRBJ2-7; TRBD2 matches at 9 bases. The CDR3 runs to 15 residues. Trimming took 0 bases from V and 8 from J; bases not matched to a gene: 11. Germline V gene data show CDR1 as DFQATT and CDR2 as SNEGSKA (reference sequence). The CDR3 DNA follows: TGCAGTGCTAGAGATGAAGCGGGAGGTAGGGACAAGCAGTACTTC. It yields the protein CSARDEAGGRDKQYF.

In this sample, this clonotype turned up many times. V is TRBV28 and J is TRBJ2-2; D gene ambiguous. CDR1 MDHEN and CDR2 SYDVKM come from the germline V gene. Deletions cut 3 bases from V and 4 bases from J, with 6 bases between. CDR3 length: 13 residues. Written as DNA, the CDR3 is TGTGCCAGCAGTTTTCCCAGCACCGGGGAGCTGTTTTTT. It yields the protein CASSFPSTGELFF. Based on the CDR3 plus reference TRBV28 and TRBJ2-2, the full variable domain is DVKVTQSSRYLVKRTGEKVFLECVQDMDHENMFWYRQDPGLGLRLIYFSYDVKMKEKGDIPEGYSVSREKKERFSLILESASTNQTSMYLCASSFPSTGELFFGEGSRLTVL.

This chain joins TRBV4-3 and TRBJ2-2, with a tentative D call TRBD1 (6 bases). Germline-derived CDR1 and CDR2 are LGHNA and YSLEER. CDR3 size: 21 residues. Trimming stripped 0 bases from V and 1 base from J, with 24 bases between. CDR3 amino acids: CASSQEFPERTGHLNTGELFF. The CDR3 region has the DNA TGCGCCAGCAGCCAAGAGTTCCCCGAAAGAACGGGACACCTGAACACCGGGGAGCTGTTTTTT.

This clonotype was seen more than once but under ten times. The chain carries TRBV30 and TRBJ2-7; a possible D gene is TRBD2 (5 bases). Germline CDR1 is GTSNPN and CDR2 is SVGIG (reference sequence). The V and J ends lost 0 bases and 7 bases respectively, with 19 bases between them. This CDR3 is 15 amino acids long. The CDR3 sequence: CAWSVRSYLPGEQYF. As DNA, the CDR3 is TGTGCCTGGAGTGTACGCAGCTACTTACCGGGGGAGCAGTACTTC. Drawing the rest from reference TRBV30 and TRBJ2-7, the complete variable domain is SQTIHQWPATLVQPVGSPLSLECTVEGTSNPNLYWYRQAAGRGLQLLFYSVGIGQISSEVPQNLSASRPQDRQFILSSKKLLLSDSGFYLCAWSVRSYLPGEQYFGPGTRLTVT.

The table lists this clonotype with many counts. J is TRBJ1-2 and V is TRBV6-1; D is possibly TRBD1 (6 bases). Germline values: CDR1 MNHNS, CDR2 SASEGT. V was trimmed by 6 bases and J by 0 bases, leaving 14 bases between them. This CDR3 contains 15 residues. CDR3 loop: CASRLPGETNYGYTF. The CDR3 DNA reads as TGTGCCAGCAGACTACCAGGGGAAACTAACTATGGCTACACCTTC.

This clonotype was seen a handful of times. The J gene is TRBJ2-7, the V gene TRBV5-1, with D possibly being TRBD1 (6 bases). The CDR3 sequence is 16 residues long. Germline CDR1 SGHRS, CDR2 YFSETQ. V was cut by 5 bases and J by 6 bases, with 24 bases left in between. The CDR3 here is CASRPQGQPFPSEQYF. CDR3 in DNA: TGCGCCAGCAGACCCCAAGGACAGCCGTTTCCAAGCGAGCAGTACTTC.

This clonotype was detected once. The rearrangement links TRBV3-1 to TRBJ2-1, with TRBD1 identical over 11 bases. The CDR3 loop spans 14 amino acids. From germline, CDR1 is LGHDT and CDR2 YNNKEL (reference sequence). After removal of 4 bases from V and 9 bases from J, the junction contained 5 bases not matched to a gene. For the CDR3, the DNA is TGTGCCAGCAGCCCTGGACAGGGGGCGATTGAGCAGTTCTTC. Translating it yields CASSPGQGAIEQFF.

The chain combines TRBV7-8 with TRBJ1-1, with 7 bases that match TRBD1. V lost 4 bases to trimming and J lost 10 bases; unmatched junction nucleotides: 15. This CDR3 comprises 15 residues. Germline values: CDR1 SGHVS, CDR2 FQNEAQ. The CDR3 region has the DNA TGTGCCAGCAGCTGGGAGGGACAGAGGGCCTTGGGAGCTTTCTTT. Amino acid sequence: CASSWEGQRALGAFF.

The genes are TRBV12-3 or TRBV12-4 and TRBJ2-1; no clear D gene. The CDR3 length is 13 residues. Trimming took 8 bases from V and 0 from J, leaving 8 bases between them. CDR3: CASARYSYNEQFF. The CDR3 nucleotides are TGTGCCAGCGCTAGATACTCCTACAATGAGCAGTTCTTC.

V is TRBV7-2 and J is TRBJ2-2; D might be TRBD1 or TRBD2, each matching 5 bases. In germline, CDR1 is SGHTA, CDR2 FQGNSA. V was pared by 5 bases and J by 0 bases, with 16 bases between. The CDR3 extends over 17 amino acids. This CDR3 is CASSDPGRTANTGELFF. The CDR3 nucleotides read TGTGCCAGCAGCGACCCGGGGCGGACCGCGAACACCGGGGAGCTGTTTTTT.

The chain recombines TRBV7-8 with TRBJ2-3, with TRBD1 as a possible D gene (6 bases). The CDR3 extends over 19 amino acids. Trimming removed 2 bases at V and 6 bases at J, with 27 bases between. Germline V gene sequence: CDR1 SGHVS, CDR2 FQNEAQ. The CDR3 bases are TGTGCCAGCAGCTTAAGGGCCGGACAGCCGCGGGTCAGTCGGGATACGCAGTATTTT. Translated, it gives CASSLRAGQPRVSRDTQYF. Full variable domain (outside the CDR3, taken from reference TRBV7-8 and TRBJ2-3): GAGVSQSPRYKVAKRGQDVALRCDPISGHVSLFWYQQALGQGPEFLTYFQNEAQLDKSGLPSDRFFAERPEGSVSTLKIQRTQQEDSAVYLCASSLRAGQPRVSRDTQYFGPGTRLTVL.

This clonotype appeared many times. CDR3 sequence (DNA): TGTGCCATCCTAGGGGAACGGACCTACGAGCAGTACTTC. Its protein is CAILGERTYEQYF. The V gene is TRBV11-2, the J gene TRBJ2-7; D might be TRBD1 (5 bases). CDR1 is SGHAT, CDR2 FQNNGV, per germline. Trimming stripped 10 bases from V and 2 bases from J, with 15 bases between. The CDR3 extends over 13 amino acids.

The V and J genes are TRBV5-6 and TRBJ1-6, with 7 bases fitting TRBD1. Germline V CDR1 and CDR2: SGHDT, YYEEEE. The CDR3 has 14 amino acids. Germline trimming cut 4 bases from V and 7 bases from J; bases unmatched to any gene: 5. The DNA of the CDR3 is TGTGCCAGCAGCGCGACAGGGAACAATTCACCCCTCCACTTT. Translating gives CASSATGNNSPLHF.